The rows below give T cell receptor beta chains drawn from one sample of a study of shared clonotypes between healthy human individuals. The protocol was immunoSEQ multiplex PCR, while the TCRdb copy is restricted to in-frame clones and leaves out a portion. The table includes roughly 1 million clones, around three quarters detected once. Sequenced: memory CD4+ T cells from PBMCs. Receptor source: a man younger than 35 in good health. Some clones in this sample may be carry-over from other donors' samples. Each CDR3 is given with its conserved first and last residue. The D gene is left open where the match is weak. Some rows have no size entry. The others give once, few or many, or a class for an expanded clone.

D | length | size | J | V | DNA | CDR3
TRBD2 | 15 | . | TRBJ2-3 | TRBV7-3 | TGTGCCAGCAGCTTATCCAGCGGGAGGGCAGATACGCAGTATTTT | CASSLSSGRADTQYF
. | 17 | . | TRBJ2-1 | TRBV9 | TGTGCCAGCAGCGTAGGGGGAGCGGGACACTCCTACAATGAGCAGTTCTTC | CASSVGGAGHSYNEQFF
. | 14 | . | TRBJ2-3 | TRBV5-1 | TGCGCCAGCAGCCAAGGACGCAGCACAGATACGCAGTATTTT | CASSQGRSTDTQYF
. | 13 | few | TRBJ1-1 | TRBV14 | TGTGCCAGCAGCCAGCAGGGATACACTGAAGCTTTCTTT | CASSQQGYTEAFF
. | 12 | . | TRBJ1-3 | TRBV5-6 | TGTGCCAGCAGCCTGCTGGGAAACACCATATATTTT | CASSLLGNTIYF
. | 14 | few | TRBJ1-3 | TRBV29-1 | TGCAGCGTTGAACGGGCCACAACTGGAAACACCATATATTTT | CSVERATTGNTIYF
. | 12 | few | TRBJ2-3 | TRBV2 | TGTGCCAGCAGTGAGCGAACAGATACGCAGTATTTT | CASSERTDTQYF
TRBD2 | 14 | . | TRBJ2-1 | TRBV9 | TGTGCCAGCAGCGTAACTAGCGGTAACAATGAGCAGTTCTTC | CASSVTSGNNEQFF
. | 14 | . | TRBJ2-3 | TRBV29-1 | TGCAGCGCCGCAAGGGGCCCGACGGGAGATACGCAGTATTTT | CSAARGPTGDTQYF
. | 16 | . | TRBJ2-1 | TRBV9 | TGTGCCAGCAGTGGCGGGGGCGGTAGCTCCTACAATGAGCAGTTCTTC | CASSGGGGSSYNEQFF
. | 12 | few | TRBJ2-4 | TRBV6-1 | TGTGCCAGCAGATCTTGGAAAAACATTCAGTACTTC | CASRSWKNIQYF